Listed here are 12 T cell receptor beta chains from one sample, sequenced in a study of regulatory T cells in long-lasting Graves disease. The TCR beta library used iRepertoire HTBI primers with Arm-PCR amplification of CDR3. TCRdb passed the multiplex PCR reads through MiXCR, listing each CDR3 protein once. The data show 300,000 to 450,000 distinct CDR3 sequences, around 16% seen once. Time point described: newly diagnosed GD, antithyroid drugs for less than 3 months. PBMC RNA served as the TCR library source. The sequencing used peripheral blood mononuclear cells (PBMCs), collected at new diagnosis, from a patient treated with antithyroid drugs. These receptors were taken from a female donor with Graves disease.

This clonotype showed up many times. The chain joins TRBV12-3 or TRBV12-4 to TRBJ2-1; TRBD2 matches at 12 bases. The CDR3 has 14 amino acids. J was trimmed by 6 bases and V by 7 bases; bases with no gene match: 4. The CDR3 DNA sequence: TGTGCCAGCATACTAGCGGGGGGCTTCAATGAGCAGTTCTTC. Its protein is CASILAGGFNEQFF.

The chain joins TRBV7-2 to TRBJ2-1, with unresolved D. The CDR3 runs to 13 residues. CDR1 and CDR2 (germline): SGHTA, FQGNSA. V lost 8 bases and J 6 bases, leaving 14 bases between the germline ends. The CDR3 loop reads CASGIDQINEQFF. CDR3 in DNA: TGTGCCAGCGGGATAGACCAGATCAATGAGCAGTTCTTC. The variable domain in full, with the rest retrieved from reference TRBV7-2 and TRBJ2-1, is GAGVSQSPSNKVTEKGKDVELRCDPISGHTALYWYRQSLGQGLEFLIYFQGNSAPDKSGLPSDRFSAERTGGSVSTLTIQRTQQEDSAVYLCASGIDQINEQFFGPGTRLTVL.

This clonotype was seen repeatedly, ten times or more. The chain couples TRBV7-2 to TRBJ2-5, with D perhaps TRBD2 (5 bases). CDR1 is SGHTA, CDR2 FQGNSA, per germline. V lost 0 bases and J 5 bases, leaving 13 bases between the germline ends. The CDR3 contains 15 residues. The CDR3 protein is CASSLAPSRHETQYF. As DNA, the CDR3 is TGTGCCAGCAGCTTAGCACCTAGCAGGCACGAGACCCAGTACTTC.

This clonotype was picked up many times. The chain links TRBV7-2 to TRBJ1-2; D call uncertain. The V end lost 5 bases, the J end lost 2 bases, and 9 bases lay between the germline ends. CDR3 length: 13 amino acids. CDR1 and CDR2 (germline): SGHTA, FQGNSA. As DNA, the CDR3 is TGTGCCAGCAGCCGCACAAGCAACTATGGCTACACCTTC. It encodes CASSRTSNYGYTF.

At least ten counts were recorded for this clonotype. The CDR3: CASSPGGGSRQYF. The CDR3, as DNA: TGTGCCAGCAGCCCCGGCGGGGGGAGTAGACAGTACTTC. The gene calls are TRBV6-1 and TRBJ2-7; TRBD2 aligns across 8 bases. Per germline, CDR1 MNHNS and CDR2 SASEGT. Trimming cost V 6 bases and J 10 bases; bases outside gene matches: 11. The CDR3 length is 13 residues.

The sample holds many counts of this clonotype. The chain recombines TRBV7-2 with TRBJ1-4, with 10 bases matching TRBD1. Germline lookup yields CDR1 SGHTA and CDR2 FQGNSA. J gave up 4 bases and V 5 bases, and 4 bases lay outside the gene matches. The CDR3 is 15 residues long. CDR3 residues: CASSARTGGNEKLFF. The CDR3 DNA follows: TGTGCCAGCAGCGCCCGGACAGGGGGTAATGAAAAACTGTTTTTT.

This clonotype was counted many times. The chain combines TRBV28 with TRBJ2-5; 10 nucleotides match TRBD2. Looked up from germline, CDR1 is MDHEN and CDR2 is SYDVKM. The CDR3 sequence is 15 residues long. The junction had 11 bases not matched to a gene; V was cut back by 6 bases and J by 7 bases. CDR3 DNA sequence: TGTGCCAGCAGCCCTTCCCTAGCGGGAGATGGGACCCAGTACTTC. As protein: CASSPSLAGDGTQYF.

Here the CDR3 reads CASSRGASGQETQYF. Here the CDR3 DNA reads TGCGCCAGCAGCAGGGGGGCTAGCGGCCAAGAGACCCAGTACTTC. The V and J genes are TRBV5-1 and TRBJ2-5, with D possibly TRBD2 on 7 matching bases. Germline loops: CDR1 SGHRS, CDR2 YFSETQ. The CDR3 sequence is 15 residues long. V was pared by 4 bases and J by 1 base, with 14 bases between.

This sequence joins TRBV27 and TRBJ1-5; D gene uncertain. The CDR3 is made up of 14 amino acids. Germline CDR1 is MNHEY and CDR2 is SMNVEV (reference sequence). V was cut by 5 bases and J by 4 bases, with 12 bases left in between. The CDR3 loop reads CASSVAAGNQPQHF. CDR3 nucleotide sequence: TGTGCCAGCAGTGTCGCAGCCGGAAATCAGCCCCAGCATTTT.

This clonotype was seen more than once but under ten times. This chain links TRBV10-3 with TRBJ1-2; possible D gene TRBD1, 5 bases. The CDR3 covers 13 residues. Trimming cost V 5 bases and J 6 bases, with 13 bases left between them. CDR1 and CDR2 (germline): ENHRY, SYGVKD. CDR3: CAISWDRTDGYTF. CDR3 in DNA: TGTGCCATCAGTTGGGACCGCACGGATGGCTACACCTTC.

The chain employs TRBV2 and TRBJ1-5, with D uncertain. Germline V gives CDR1 SNHLY, CDR2 FYNNEI. V lost 1 base, J lost 6 bases, and 16 bases lay in between. The CDR3 has 16 amino acids. The CDR3 here is CASSEVRSSLGQPQHF. The CDR3 nucleotides read TGTGCCAGCAGTGAAGTAAGGTCCAGTTTGGGTCAGCCCCAGCATTTT.

Many counts were recorded for this clonotype. The J gene is TRBJ1-5, the V gene TRBV20-1; TRBD1 is a possible D gene (6 bases). The germline V gene encodes CDR1 DFQATT and CDR2 SNEGSKA (reference sequence). V was cut by 0 bases and J by 1 base, with 16 bases left in between. The CDR3 extends over 17 amino acids. The chain's CDR3 is CSARDMSGTPSNQPQHF. CDR3 coding DNA: TGCAGTGCTAGAGATATGTCAGGGACACCGAGCAATCAGCCCCAGCATTTT.